The 22 T cell receptor beta chains presented below share a single source sample, sequenced in a study of shared clonotypes between healthy human individuals (dated by TCRdb to between 2020 and 2021). Library method: the immunoSEQ multiplex PCR assay. TCRdb provides this immuneACCESS table in a form limited to in-frame rearrangements. Some clones are lacking; in checked studies, under half of them reflect an unresolved V gene, and why the rest are absent is not known. This sample is represented by about 2.3 million clones; approximately 90% of them were singletons. The ten largest clones represent 0.37% of the sample. Input material: naive CD4+ T cells from PBMCs. Read against the paper, the sample's cell subset or site label means: CD45RA+ positively selected. These receptor sequences come from a man between 18 and 35 years old in good health. Some clones in this sample may be carry-over from other donors' samples.

This chain connects TRBV15 to TRBJ2-1; the D is unclear. Trimming took off 1 base at V and 8 bases at J, with 6 bases between the two ends. This CDR3 is 12 amino acids long. Germline V gives CDR1 LNHNV, CDR2 YYDKDF (reference sequence). The CDR3 DNA is TGTGCCACCAGCAGAGTAGTGGATGAGCAGTTCTTC. Residues: CATSRVVDEQFF.

This clone was observed a handful of times. The chain employs TRBV28 and TRBJ1-5; a possible D gene is TRBD1 (6 bases). Looked up from germline, CDR1 is MDHEN and CDR2 is SYDVKM. The CDR3 has 14 amino acids. V lost 6 bases to trimming and J lost 4 bases, with 13 bases between them. The CDR3 loop reads CASSLNRDNQPQHF. DNA of the CDR3: TGTGCCAGCAGCCTAAACAGGGATAATCAGCCCCAGCATTTT.

The CDR3: CASSFFRIPNQPQHF. DNA of the CDR3: TGTGCCAGCAGTTTCTTCCGGATCCCAAATCAGCCCCAGCATTTT. The chain links TRBV28 to TRBJ1-5; the D is unclear. This CDR3 has 15 amino acids. The germline V gene encodes CDR1 MDHEN and CDR2 SYDVKM. The ends were cut back, 3 bases at V and 4 bases at J, with 13 bases in the middle. Full variable domain (remainder filled in from reference TRBV28 and TRBJ1-5): DVKVTQSSRYLVKRTGEKVFLECVQDMDHENMFWYRQDPGLGLRLIYFSYDVKMKEKGDIPEGYSVSREKKERFSLILESASTNQTSMYLCASSFFRIPNQPQHFGDGTRLSIL.

The chain recombines TRBV29-1 with TRBJ1-5; 7 bases fit TRBD1. V shed 6 bases, J shed 3 bases, and the junction held 11 bases outside the gene matches. From germline, CDR1 is SQVTM and CDR2 ANQGSEA. CDR3 length equals 15 residues. The DNA for the CDR3 is TGCAGCGTCGTCTATGCAGGGGGAGTCAATCAGCCCCAGCATTTT. It specifies CSVVYAGGVNQPQHF.

As to this clone: The same CDR3 is also encoded by other DNA sequences in this sample. The J gene is TRBJ1-2, the V gene TRBV15; 8 positions agree with TRBD1. This CDR3 spans 14 amino acids. Germline loops: CDR1 LNHNV, CDR2 YYDKDF (reference sequence). The V and J ends lost 0 bases and 7 bases, in that order; junction bases with no gene match: 4. CDR3 sequence (DNA): TGTGCCACCAGCAGAGATCAGGGGGCAAGTGGCTACACCTTC. It encodes CATSRDQGASGYTF.

V and J are TRBV5-1 and TRBJ2-3, with 10 positions matching TRBD2. V lost 3 bases to trimming and J lost 2 bases; unmatched junction nucleotides: 6. From germline, CDR1 is SGHRS and CDR2 YFSETQ. The CDR3 is 16 amino acids. The CDR3 DNA sequence: TGCGCCAGCAGCTCCTCAGCGGGAGGGTTCACAGATACGCAGTATTTT. Its translation: CASSSSAGGFTDTQYF.

The V call is TRBV27, the J call TRBJ1-2; tentative D call: TRBD1 (6 bases). Trimming stripped 6 bases from V and 0 bases from J, with 17 bases between. CDR1 is MNHEY, CDR2 SMNVEV, per germline (reference sequence). The CDR3 loop spans 16 amino acids. The CDR3 sequence: CASRGGEGRTNYGYTF. The CDR3 DNA reads TGTGCCAGCAGAGGGGGGGAGGGCCGAACTAACTATGGCTACACCTTC.

Remarks on this clone: This CDR3 is also generated by other DNA sequences in the sample. The gene calls are TRBV12-5 and TRBJ2-5; no definite D call. Germline V lookup: CDR1 LGHNT, CDR2 FRNRAP. The germline V and J ends were trimmed by 0 bases and 4 bases, with 6 bases remaining between them. The CDR3 extends over 13 amino acids. CDR3 amino acids: CASGLVGRETQYF. The CDR3, as DNA: TGTGCTAGTGGTTTGGTAGGTCGAGAGACCCAGTACTTC.

The rearrangement joins TRBV28 to TRBJ2-2, with unresolved D. V lost 8 bases and J 4 bases, leaving 11 bases between the germline ends. CDR1 is MDHEN, CDR2 SYDVKM, per germline. This CDR3 has 13 amino acids. The CDR3 DNA reads as TGTGCCAGCGAGAAAAGACCCACCGGGGAGCTGTTTTTT. Protein: CASEKRPTGELFF.

Regarding this clone: The sample carries other DNA sequences with the same CDR3. The chain is built from TRBV18 and TRBJ1-1; the D is unclear. The germline V gene encodes CDR1 KGHSH and CDR2 LQKENI. CDR3 length equals 14 residues. The germline V and J ends were trimmed by 1 base and 1 base, with 7 bases remaining between them. CDR3 sequence: CASSPRQENTEAFF. The CDR3 DNA reads as TGTGCCAGCTCACCACGGCAAGAGAACACTGAAGCTTTCTTT.

The chain links TRBV6-5 to TRBJ2-2; 7 nucleotides match TRBD1. The V gene end was trimmed by 6 bases and the J gene end by 3 bases; junction bases not matched to a gene: 4. The CDR3 runs to 14 residues. Germline values: CDR1 MNHEY, CDR2 SVGAGI. The CDR3 spells CASRLDRDTGELFF. CDR3 nucleotide sequence: TGTGCCAGCAGGCTTGACAGGGACACCGGGGAGCTGTTTTTT.

The chain employs TRBV30 and TRBJ2-1; unclear D gene. V lost 3 bases and J 6 bases, leaving 9 bases between the germline ends. CDR1 and CDR2 from the germline V gene are GTSNPN and SVGIG (reference sequence). This CDR3 contains 12 residues. The CDR3 DNA sequence: TGTGCCTGGAGAAACAGTATCAATGAGCAGTTCTTC. Its protein is CAWRNSINEQFF.

The J gene is TRBJ2-3, the V gene TRBV6-5; 7 bases are shared with TRBD2. The CDR3 is made up of 14 amino acids. The trim removed 6 bases at V and 3 bases at J, leaving 6 bases unmatched. Looked up from germline, CDR1 is MNHEY and CDR2 is SVGAGI. CDR3 nucleotide sequence: TGTGCCAGCAGACCAGCGGGGAGAACAGATACGCAGTATTTT. It encodes CASRPAGRTDTQYF.

The J gene is TRBJ1-1, the V gene TRBV2; D perhaps matches TRBD1 (5 bases). Germline CDR1 and CDR2: SNHLY and FYNNEI. Trimming removed 6 bases from V and 4 bases from J, with 9 bases in between. The CDR3 covers 12 residues. The CDR3 DNA follows: TGTGCCAGCAGCAGGGAGAGCACTGAAGCTTTCTTT. It codes for CASSRESTEAFF.

This chain links TRBV7-3 with TRBJ2-1, with 12 bases aligning to TRBD2. Germline V gives CDR1 SGHTA, CDR2 FQGTGA. J lost 5 bases, V lost 4 bases, and 12 bases had no gene match. This CDR3 has 18 residues. The DNA of the CDR3 is TGTGCCAGCAGCTCCACTGCTAGCGGGAGGGCCGGGAACAATGAGCAGTTCTTC. It is translated as CASSSTASGRAGNNEQFF.

V and J are TRBV5-1 and TRBJ1-1; D remains ambiguous. Germline V lookup: CDR1 SGHRS, CDR2 YFSETQ. Trimming pared 6 bases from V and 5 bases from J, leaving 20 bases between. The CDR3 covers 15 residues. CDR3 bases: TGCGCCAGCACCCTGGGAACGGGTGGCAGGACTGAAGCTTTCTTT. Its translation: CASTLGTGGRTEAFF.

The chain uses TRBV5-1 and TRBJ1-4; D is undetermined. The V end lost 1 base, the J end lost 3 bases, and 7 bases lay between the germline ends. Germline V gene sequence: CDR1 SGHRS, CDR2 YFSETQ. The CDR3 extends over 14 amino acids. The CDR3 bases are TGCGCCAGCAGCTTGTGGACGGCTAATGAAAAACTGTTTTTT. Translating gives CASSLWTANEKLFF.

Here the CDR3 DNA reads TGTGCCTGGAGCAGCGCCTCCCGGGATGAGCAGTTCTTC. This sequence encodes CAWSSASRDEQFF. The chain joins TRBV30 to TRBJ2-1; unclear D gene. The V end was cut by 3 bases, the J end by 8 bases, with 14 bases between. From germline, CDR1 is GTSNPN and CDR2 SVGIG (reference sequence). The CDR3 extends over 13 amino acids.

This rearrangement joins TRBV28 to TRBJ1-5, with unresolved D. The CDR3 consists of 12 residues. V lost 11 bases and J lost 2, with 10 bases in between. Germline assignment: CDR1 MDHEN and CDR2 SYDVKM. In nucleotides, the CDR3 is TGTGCCCTCGGGAGGGGCAATCAGCCCCAGCATTTT. It is translated as CALGRGNQPQHF.

CDR3 amino acids: CASSPRGGRAPTQYF. In nucleotides, the CDR3 is TGTGCCAGCAGCCCAAGGGGCGGGAGGGCCCCTACGCAGTATTTT. V is TRBV7-9 and J is TRBJ2-3, with 9 bases identical to TRBD2. Losses at the gene ends were 5 bases for V and 8 bases for J; bases not matched to a gene: 11. From germline, CDR1 is SEHNR and CDR2 FQNEAQ (reference sequence). This CDR3 is built from 15 residues.

V is TRBV7-9 and J is TRBJ2-2, with 8 nucleotides matching TRBD1. This CDR3 region has 17 residues. V gave up 5 bases and J gave up 6 bases; unmatched junction bases: 14. Germline assignment: CDR1 SEHNR and CDR2 FQNEAQ (reference sequence). In nucleotides, the CDR3 is TGTGCCAGCAGCCTGGTGATTCCGACAGGGGTTCCCGGGGAGCTGTTTTTT. As protein: CASSLVIPTGVPGELFF.

The rearrangement links TRBV7-2 to TRBJ2-5; the D gene is possibly TRBD2 (6 bases). V was shortened by 1 base and J by 4 bases, with 13 bases between the two germline ends. Per the germline V gene, CDR1 is SGHTA and CDR2 is FQGNSA. The CDR3 length is 15 residues. CDR3 in amino acids: CASSLVIGGIETQYF. The CDR3 DNA sequence: TGTGCCAGCAGCTTAGTCATCGGAGGGATAGAGACCCAGTACTTC.